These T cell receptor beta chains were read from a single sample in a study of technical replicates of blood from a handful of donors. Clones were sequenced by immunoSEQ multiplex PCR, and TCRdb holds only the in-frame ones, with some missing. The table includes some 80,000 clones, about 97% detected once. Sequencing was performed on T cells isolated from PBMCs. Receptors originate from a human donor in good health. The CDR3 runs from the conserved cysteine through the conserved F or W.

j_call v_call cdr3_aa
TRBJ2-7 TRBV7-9 CASSFGRENSYEQYF
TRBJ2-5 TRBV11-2 CASSSGTGGETQYF
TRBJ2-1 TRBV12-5 CASGLVGLASGNEQFF
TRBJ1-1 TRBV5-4 CASSFSRNTEAFF
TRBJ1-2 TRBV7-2 CASSFARTGADGYTF
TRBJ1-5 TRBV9 CASSVAGGLNQPQHF
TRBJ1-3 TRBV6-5 CASSSGDTIYF
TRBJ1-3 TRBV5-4 CASSPGTGGAGMRNTIYF
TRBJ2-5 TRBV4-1 CASSQVPVGGVGETQYF
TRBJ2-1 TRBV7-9 CASSETGSEQFF
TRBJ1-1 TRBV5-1 CASSLLILLKAFF
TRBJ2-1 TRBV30 CAWSLAGGYNEQFF
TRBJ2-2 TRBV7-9 CASTSGRATGELFF
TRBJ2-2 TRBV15 CATNYATGFANTGELFF
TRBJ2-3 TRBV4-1 CASSQVGLAGGTISTDTQYF
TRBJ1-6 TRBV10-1 CASSESQGSSPLHF
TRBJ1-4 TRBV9 CASSVGGGPVNEKLFF
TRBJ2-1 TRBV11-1 CASSGGRDPSEQFF
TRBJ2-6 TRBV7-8 CASTGDRYYSGANVLTF
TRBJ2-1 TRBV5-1 CASSLFSDRGKEQFF
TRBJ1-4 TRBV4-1 CASSQGAGQGDEKLFF
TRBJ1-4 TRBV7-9 CASSFGQGNNEKLFF
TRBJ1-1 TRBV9 CASSGLNRGNTEAFF
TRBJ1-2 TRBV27 CASKPGGQGYGYTF
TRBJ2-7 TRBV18 CASSPVGTGAEQYF
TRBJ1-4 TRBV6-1 CATHRDRAEKLFF
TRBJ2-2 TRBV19 CASSIILGQGELFF
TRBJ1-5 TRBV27 CASGVAGDWQGGQPQHF
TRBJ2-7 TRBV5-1 CASSSGQGPDEQYF
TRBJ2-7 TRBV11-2 CASSLLAGIFYEQYF
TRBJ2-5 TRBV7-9 CASSLLAGFQETQYF
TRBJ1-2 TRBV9 CASSAAPGTGHYGYTF
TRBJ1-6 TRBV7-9 CASSLLTGSLSPLHF
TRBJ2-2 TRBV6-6 CASSSPTGGTTGELFF
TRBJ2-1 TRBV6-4 CASQREAGVNNEQFF
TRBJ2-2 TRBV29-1 CSVDGRAPGELFF
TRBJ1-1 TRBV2 CASNVLRQGSDLNTEAFF
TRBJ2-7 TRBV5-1 CASSLAGGSYYEQYF
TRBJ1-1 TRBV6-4 CASSPQGDTEAFF
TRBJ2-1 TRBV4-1 CASSLGSINEQFF
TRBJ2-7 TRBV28 CASSSGLAGPRGEQYF
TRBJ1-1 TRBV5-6 CASSLDGGPTEAFF
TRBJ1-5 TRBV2 CASSEAGGGQPQHF
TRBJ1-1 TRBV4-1 CASSSPGGNTEAFF
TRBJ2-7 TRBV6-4 CASSEYRDSYEQYF
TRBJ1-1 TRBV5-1 CASSLARPLQGAFF
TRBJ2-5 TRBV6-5 CASRVGTGGSETQYF
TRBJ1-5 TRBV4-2 CASSQEVGQGYQPQHF
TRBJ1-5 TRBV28 CASSLAGYNQPQHF
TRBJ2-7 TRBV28 CASSFEAISYEQYF
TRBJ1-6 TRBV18 CASSPLDLTGLASPLHF